A single sample gave rise to the 4 T cell receptor beta chains below, sequenced in a study of blood T cell repertoires in COVID-19. Data came from immunoSEQ multiplex PCR; TCRdb stores just in-frame clones and leaves some out. Of around 300,000 clones detected, about 85% appear once; the ten largest clones hold more than 2%. Input material: peripheral blood. These receptors were taken from a young man with active or convalescent COVID-19.

The CDR3 sequence is CASSLNTERGETEAFF. CDR3 nucleotides: TGTGCCAGCAGTTTAAACACAGAGCGGGGAGAAACTGAAGCTTTCTTT. J is TRBJ1-1 and V is TRBV28; D is undetermined. V gave up 2 bases and J gave up 5 bases, with 18 bases separating them. The CDR3 spans 16 residues. From germline, CDR1 is MDHEN and CDR2 SYDVKM.

The V gene is TRBV6-5, the J gene TRBJ2-7; a possible D gene is TRBD2 (7 bases). V lost 7 bases and J 3 bases, leaving 16 bases between the germline ends. The CDR3 is made up of 14 amino acids. Per germline, CDR1 MNHEY and CDR2 SVGAGI. CDR3 coding DNA: TGTGCCAGCATTACGAGGGGGGGCGTCTACGAGCAGTACTTC. It specifies CASITRGGVYEQYF.

The CDR3 sequence is CASSRDRGRSESFF. For the CDR3, the DNA is TGTGCCAGCAGCAGAGACAGGGGCAGGTCGGAGTCTTTCTTT. The chain joins TRBV11-2 to TRBJ1-1; 8 bases fit TRBD1. The germline gives CDR1 SGHAT, CDR2 FQNNGV. The CDR3 spans 14 residues. Trimming at V came to 5 bases and at J to 12 bases, leaving 14 bases not matched to a gene.

The chain recombines TRBV5-1 with TRBJ1-4, with 8 bases matching TRBD1. Looked up from germline, CDR1 is SGHRS and CDR2 is YFSETQ. Germline trimming cut 1 base from V and 7 bases from J; bases unmatched to any gene: 9. The CDR3 sequence is 16 residues long. CDR3 nucleotide sequence: TGCGCCAGCAGCTTGATCAGGGGGCTTAAAAGTGAAAAACTGTTTTTT. Translation gives CASSLIRGLKSEKLFF.